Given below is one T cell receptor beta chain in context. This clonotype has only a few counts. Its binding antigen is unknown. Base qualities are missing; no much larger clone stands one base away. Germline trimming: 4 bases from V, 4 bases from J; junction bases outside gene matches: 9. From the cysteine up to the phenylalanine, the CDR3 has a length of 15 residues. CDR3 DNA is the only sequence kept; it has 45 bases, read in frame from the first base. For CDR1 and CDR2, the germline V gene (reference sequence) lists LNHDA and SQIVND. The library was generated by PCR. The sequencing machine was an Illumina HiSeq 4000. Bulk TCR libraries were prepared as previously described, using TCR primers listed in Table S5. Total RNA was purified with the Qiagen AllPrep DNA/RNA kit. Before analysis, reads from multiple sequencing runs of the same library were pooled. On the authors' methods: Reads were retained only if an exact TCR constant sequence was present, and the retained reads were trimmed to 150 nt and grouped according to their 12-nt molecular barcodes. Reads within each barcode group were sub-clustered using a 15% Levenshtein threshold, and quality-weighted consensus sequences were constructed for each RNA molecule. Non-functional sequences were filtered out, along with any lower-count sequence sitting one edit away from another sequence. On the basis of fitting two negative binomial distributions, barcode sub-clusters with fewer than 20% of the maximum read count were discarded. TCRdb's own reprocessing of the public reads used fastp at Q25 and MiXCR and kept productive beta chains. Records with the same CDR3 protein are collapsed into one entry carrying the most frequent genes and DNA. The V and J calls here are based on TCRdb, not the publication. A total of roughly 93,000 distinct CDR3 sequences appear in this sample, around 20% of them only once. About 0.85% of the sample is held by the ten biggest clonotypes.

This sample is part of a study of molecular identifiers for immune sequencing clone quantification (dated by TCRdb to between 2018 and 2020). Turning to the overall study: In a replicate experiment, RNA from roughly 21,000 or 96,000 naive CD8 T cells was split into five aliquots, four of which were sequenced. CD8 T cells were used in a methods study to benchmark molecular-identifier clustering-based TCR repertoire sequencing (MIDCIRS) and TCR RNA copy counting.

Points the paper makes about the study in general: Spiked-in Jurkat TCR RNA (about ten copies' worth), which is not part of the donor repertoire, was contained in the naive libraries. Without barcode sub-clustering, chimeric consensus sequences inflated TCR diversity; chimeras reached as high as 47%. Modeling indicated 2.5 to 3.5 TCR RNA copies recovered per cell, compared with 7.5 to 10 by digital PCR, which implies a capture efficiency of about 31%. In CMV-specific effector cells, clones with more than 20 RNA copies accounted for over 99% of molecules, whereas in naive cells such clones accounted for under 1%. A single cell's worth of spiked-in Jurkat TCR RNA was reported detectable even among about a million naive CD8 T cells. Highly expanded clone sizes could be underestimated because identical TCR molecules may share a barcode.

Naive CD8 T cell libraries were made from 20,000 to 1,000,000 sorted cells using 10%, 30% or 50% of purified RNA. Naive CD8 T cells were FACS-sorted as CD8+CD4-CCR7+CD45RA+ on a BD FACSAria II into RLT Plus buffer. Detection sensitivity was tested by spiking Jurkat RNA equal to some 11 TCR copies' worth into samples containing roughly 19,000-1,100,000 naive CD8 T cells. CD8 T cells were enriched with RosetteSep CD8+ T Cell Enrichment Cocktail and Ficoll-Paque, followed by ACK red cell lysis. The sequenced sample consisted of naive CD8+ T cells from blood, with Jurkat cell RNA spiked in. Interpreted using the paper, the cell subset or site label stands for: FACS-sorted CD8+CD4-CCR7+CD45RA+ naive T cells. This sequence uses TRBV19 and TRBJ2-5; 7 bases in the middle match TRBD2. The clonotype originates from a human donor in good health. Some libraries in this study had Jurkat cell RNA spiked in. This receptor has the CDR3 CASSTWDYGGETQYF. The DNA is TGTGCCAGTAGTACATGGGACTATGGCGGAGAGACCCAGTACTTC.